These T cell receptor beta chains were read from a single sample in a study of cytomegalovirus exposure and HLA in healthy donors. The protocol was immunoSEQ multiplex PCR, while the TCRdb copy is restricted to in-frame clones and leaves out a portion. The sample yields under 200,000 clones, over 70% seen once. The source material was PBMCs. The origin of the receptors is a male donor in good health and CMV-seropositive. The conserved cysteine and the conserved F or W are not part of the CDR3 here. The order of the fields is V gene, D gene, J gene, CDR3 protein. A D gene is named only where the DNA matches it firmly.

TRBV5-8	NA	TRBJ1-4	ASTWSLLNEKLF
TRBV30	TRBD2	TRBJ2-5	AWSVGASGGQETQY
TRBV5-6	TRBD2	TRBJ2-5	ASSFVGGGKETQY
TRBV4-1	TRBD1	TRBJ2-7	ASSLGRQGSYEQY
TRBV6-5	TRBD1	TRBJ1-4	ASSKTGIREKLF
TRBV5-1	TRBD1	TRBJ2-7	ASSFTGGYEQY
TRBV5-4	TRBD1	TRBJ1-2	ASSPPTGGAPRGGYT
TRBV11-2	TRBD1	TRBJ1-3	ASSGHGTGGNTIY
TRBV5-1	NA	TRBJ1-5	ASSLVWGRDQPQH
TRBV9	TRBD2	TRBJ2-3	ASSVGLRGGQS
TRBV5-4	TRBD1	TRBJ1-1	ASSTGQETTEAF
TRBV30	NA	TRBJ2-7	AWSVGLNEQY
TRBV4-1	NA	TRBJ1-2	ASSQTGTSNYGYT
TRBV5-1	TRBD1	TRBJ2-3	ASSLDRGTDTQY
TRBV10-2	NA	TRBJ2-1	ASRTGLTANEQF
TRBV4-2	TRBD2	TRBJ2-1	ASSRGLGGGAIAEQF
TRBV2	TRBD2	TRBJ2-3	ASNRRTSGDTDTQY
TRBV5-4	TRBD1	TRBJ2-5	ASSRDSEETQY
TRBV27	TRBD1	TRBJ2-7	ASSPHPGQGYEQY
TRBV6-1	TRBD1	TRBJ2-7	ASSARTGSYEQY
TRBV2	TRBD1	TRBJ1-5	ASRAGTGGDQPQH
TRBV4-3	TRBD1	TRBJ1-4	ASSQDGERTGATNEKLF
TRBV13	NA	TRBJ2-2	ASSSIGELF
TRBV4-1	NA	TRBJ2-5	ASSHTYPQAGLKETQY
TRBV5-1	NA	TRBJ1-4	ASSLVGARGEKLF
TRBV4-1	TRBD1	TRBJ1-6	ASSQDDREVSPLH
TRBV5-6	NA	TRBJ1-4	ASQYGTLPNEKLF
TRBV5-1	NA	TRBJ1-1	ASSAGGMNTEAF
TRBV4-1	NA	TRBJ2-7	ASSQPGRGAEQY
TRBV7-2	NA	TRBJ2-7	ASSFLGASEQY
TRBV9	NA	TRBJ1-2	ASSVALGLPGYT
TRBV4-1	NA	TRBJ2-1	ASSSRVFNEQF
TRBV5-5	TRBD2	TRBJ2-1	ASSFTAGGRYNEQF
TRBV19	NA	TRBJ1-2	ASSLMTGENYGYT
TRBV2	TRBD1	TRBJ1-1	ASSDTMAGTGEAF
TRBV19	TRBD1	TRBJ1-6	ASSIAIQGTALH
TRBV5-1	NA	TRBJ2-5	ASSLGEFRETQY
TRBV6-4	TRBD1	TRBJ1-2	ASGTVANYGYT
TRBV6-6	TRBD1	TRBJ2-1	ASSEDREYNEQF
TRBV21-1	NA	NA	ASSKKRTGGYEQY
TRBV30	TRBD1	TRBJ2-5	AWSRRTGGETQY
TRBV6-5	NA	TRBJ1-3	ASSFDRSSGNTIY
TRBV7-2	NA	TRBJ1-1	ASSLVTGAEAF
TRBV5-1	NA	TRBJ1-1	ASSLGAGAYTEAF
TRBV5-4	NA	TRBJ2-1	ASSLGRGPTNEQF
TRBV19	TRBD2	TRBJ2-7	ASSSAGVTYEQY
TRBV11-2	NA	TRBJ2-1	ASSLAGVVAYNEQF
TRBV30	TRBD1	TRBJ1-3	AWDRGFSLSGNTIY
TRBV6-1	TRBD1	TRBJ1-2	ASRDRGSGYGYT
TRBV2	NA	TRBJ2-1	ASSRDSPEQF
TRBV9	NA	TRBJ2-3	ASSPRGYGSSTDTQY
TRBV4-2	TRBD1	TRBJ2-1	ASSHPGTGVFSSYNEQF
TRBV11-1	TRBD1	TRBJ1-1	ATGDSPNTEAF
TRBV7-3	NA	TRBJ1-1	ASSFDKNTEAF
TRBV27	TRBD1	TRBJ2-7	ASSSAPGTGVYEQY
TRBV7-8	NA	TRBJ2-2	ASSPDITGELF
TRBV7-2	NA	TRBJ2-3	ASSSYQGTDTQY